Listed below are T cell receptor beta chains from one sample, sequenced in a study of blood T cell repertoires in COVID-19. Using immunoSEQ multiplex PCR, the repertoire was profiled, and TCRdb retains in-frame clones only, with some absent. The sample has about 300,000 clones; about 87% are singletons. The source material was peripheral blood. These receptor sequences come from a woman in her fifties or sixties with COVID-19, enrolled during active disease. Each CDR3 is given with its conserved first and last residue. Each record gives: clone size, D gene, J gene, V gene, CDR3 length, CDR3 DNA, CDR3 protein. A D gene is named only where the DNA matches it firmly. The listing skips clone size in some rows; elsewhere it reads once, few, many or a size class.

size: few; D: TRBD2; J: TRBJ2-7; V: TRBV19; length: 18; DNA: TGTGCCAGTAGTCCCGGGACTAGCGGGAGCCGGAGCTCCTACGAGCAGTACTTC; CDR3: CASSPGTSGSRSSYEQYF
size: NA; D: TRBD1; J: TRBJ2-3; V: TRBV7-3; length: 16; DNA: TGTGCCAGCAGCCCTCTGGGACAGGGTGGCACAGATACGCAGTATTTT; CDR3: CASSPLGQGGTDTQYF
size: once; D: TRBD2; J: TRBJ2-3; V: TRBV19; length: 17; DNA: TGTGCCAGTAGTAACAGACTAGCGGGGTTAAGCACAGATACGCAGTATTTT; CDR3: CASSNRLAGLSTDTQYF
size: NA; D: NA; J: TRBJ2-1; V: TRBV18; length: 14; DNA: TGTGCCAGCTGTGGGTCGGGAGCCGGGAATGAGCAGTTCTTC; CDR3: CASCGSGAGNEQFF
size: NA; D: TRBD2; J: TRBJ2-7; V: TRBV30; length: 16; DNA: TGTGCCGGAAAAACTAGCGGGAGGTCCTCTATGTACGAGCAGTACTTC; CDR3: CAGKTSGRSSMYEQYF
size: NA; D: TRBD1; J: TRBJ2-7; V: TRBV14; length: 13; DNA: TGTGCCAGCAGCCATACCAGGGGGAGTAGGCAGTACTTC; CDR3: CASSHTRGSRQYF
size: NA; D: NA; J: TRBJ2-7; V: TRBV4-3; length: 16; DNA: TGCGCCAGCAGCCAGGGGACAGCGGGGGAGGGATACGAGCAGTACTTC; CDR3: CASSQGTAGEGYEQYF
size: NA; D: TRBD2; J: TRBJ2-1; V: TRBV7-2; length: 15; DNA: TGTGCCAGCAGCCGCTTAGCGGGAGGACGGGGTGAGCAGTTCTTC; CDR3: CASSRLAGGRGEQFF
size: NA; D: NA; J: TRBJ2-1; V: TRBV3-1/TRBV3-2; length: 15; DNA: TGTGCCAGCAGCCAAGACGGGAGCTCCTACAATGAGCAGTTCTTC; CDR3: CASSQDGSSYNEQFF
size: NA; D: TRBD1; J: TRBJ1-5; V: TRBV27; length: 22; DNA: TGTGCCAGCAGTTTATCTAGCCCCAGAACAGGGGTCTGGACGGATAGCAATCAGCCCCAGCATTTT; CDR3: CASSLSSPRTGVWTDSNQPQHF
size: NA; D: TRBD2; J: TRBJ2-7; V: TRBV7-8; length: 15; DNA: TGTGCCAGCAGCCCTCTAGCGGGAGCTTTCCGTGAGCAGTACTTC; CDR3: CASSPLAGAFREQYF
size: NA; D: TRBD2; J: TRBJ2-2; V: TRBV5-1; length: 18; DNA: TGCGCCAGCAGCTTGGGTACTAGCGGGAGGGCCCGGACCGGGGAGCTGTTTTTT; CDR3: CASSLGTSGRARTGELFF
size: NA; D: TRBD1; J: TRBJ1-2; V: TRBV27; length: 14; DNA: TGTGCCAGCAGTTCGACAGGGGGTCTCTATGGCTACACCTTC; CDR3: CASSSTGGLYGYTF
size: once; D: NA; J: TRBJ1-1; V: TRBV6-5; length: 16; DNA: TGTGCCAGCAGTTACTCAGGGGGTTATTGGGGGACTGAAGCTTTCTTT; CDR3: CASSYSGGYWGTEAFF
size: NA; D: NA; J: TRBJ1-4; V: TRBV29-1; length: 14; DNA: TGCAGCGTTGAAGGAGACGGGGATAATGAAAAACTGTTTTTT; CDR3: CSVEGDGDNEKLFF
size: NA; D: TRBD2; J: TRBJ2-3; V: TRBV20-1; length: 16; DNA: TGCAGTGCTAGTAAACCAGCGGGAGGGAGCACAGATACGCAGTATTTT; CDR3: CSASKPAGGSTDTQYF
size: NA; D: TRBD1; J: TRBJ1-2; V: TRBV5-1; length: 14; DNA: TGCGCCAGCAGTCTAGGACAGGGGGCTTTCGGCTACACCTTC; CDR3: CASSLGQGAFGYTF
size: NA; D: NA; J: TRBJ1-1; V: TRBV3-1/TRBV3-2; length: 11; DNA: TGTGCCAGCAGCCAAAACAGAGGGTCTTTCTTT; CDR3: CASSQNRGSFF
size: NA; D: TRBD2; J: TRBJ2-1; V: TRBV24-1; length: 17; DNA: TGTGCCACCAGTGATTTTCCGCTAGCGGGAGTTGCGAATGAGCAGTTCTTC; CDR3: CATSDFPLAGVANEQFF
size: NA; D: NA; J: TRBJ1-2; V: TRBV6-5; length: 14; DNA: TGTGCCAGCAGGGGGAACACAGGGTTACATGGCTACACCTTC; CDR3: CASRGNTGLHGYTF
size: NA; D: TRBD1; J: TRBJ1-4; V: TRBV15; length: 18; DNA: TGTGCCACCAGCAGGCCCGGGAGGGGGCTTGGAACTAATGAAAAACTGTTTTTT; CDR3: CATSRPGRGLGTNEKLFF
size: NA; D: TRBD2; J: TRBJ2-1; V: TRBV7-3; length: 16; DNA: TGTGCCAGCAGCTTAAGTCCTAGCGGGATTGGAGATGAGCAGTTCTTC; CDR3: CASSLSPSGIGDEQFF
size: NA; D: TRBD1; J: TRBJ1-1; V: TRBV5-4; length: 13; DNA: TGTGCCACCCACCGGGACAGTAGGACTGAAGCTTTCTTT; CDR3: CATHRDSRTEAFF
size: NA; D: TRBD2; J: TRBJ2-1; V: TRBV9; length: 17; DNA: TGTGCCAGCAGCGTACCCACTAGCGGAGGGCCCTACAATGAGCAGTTCTTC; CDR3: CASSVPTSGGPYNEQFF
size: NA; D: NA; J: TRBJ1-2; V: TRBV3-1/TRBV3-2; length: 12; DNA: TGTGCCAGCAGCCAAGCCGGACAGGGCTACACCTTC; CDR3: CASSQAGQGYTF
size: NA; D: NA; J: TRBJ2-7; V: TRBV3-1/TRBV3-2; length: 16; DNA: TGTGCCAGCAGCAACCGTTGGGGCCGGGGGACCTACGAGCAGTACTTC; CDR3: CASSNRWGRGTYEQYF
size: NA; D: NA; J: TRBJ2-6; V: TRBV3-1/TRBV3-2; length: 15; DNA: TGTGCCAGCAGCCTCATTCCCTCTGGGGCCAACGTCCTGACTTTC; CDR3: CASSLIPSGANVLTF
size: NA; D: TRBD2; J: TRBJ2-3; V: TRBV29-1; length: 14; DNA: TGCAGCGTGGCGGCGGGAGGCGTGACAGATACGCAGTATTTT; CDR3: CSVAAGGVTDTQYF
size: NA; D: NA; J: TRBJ1-3; V: TRBV6-5; length: 15; DNA: TGTGCCAGCAGTAACGGTGGTAGCTCTGGAAACACCATATATTTT; CDR3: CASSNGGSSGNTIYF
size: few; D: TRBD2; J: TRBJ2-7; V: TRBV28; length: 16; DNA: TGTGCCAGCAGCACATTGGGGGGGGAGAGGGTCTACGAGCAGTACTTC; CDR3: CASSTLGGERVYEQYF
size: NA; D: NA; J: TRBJ1-1; V: TRBV9; length: 16; DNA: TGTGCCAGCAGCACGGAAGGGAGTTCCCAGAACACTGAAGCTTTCTTT; CDR3: CASSTEGSSQNTEAFF
size: NA; D: NA; J: TRBJ1-1; V: TRBV5-6; length: 15; DNA: TGTGCCAGCAGCTTGTTGGGGGCTCGGGTTACTGAAGCTTTCTTT; CDR3: CASSLLGARVTEAFF
size: NA; D: NA; J: TRBJ2-5; V: TRBV6-6; length: 13; DNA: TGTGCCAGCAGGAACAGGGTCGGAGAGACCCAGTACTTC; CDR3: CASRNRVGETQYF
size: once; D: NA; J: TRBJ1-5; V: TRBV18; length: 16; DNA: TGTGCCAGCTCACCAAATCTTGGCAACAGGGATCAGCCCCAGCATTTT; CDR3: CASSPNLGNRDQPQHF
size: NA; D: NA; J: TRBJ1-3; V: TRBV29-1; length: 14; DNA: TGCAGCGTTGAAGAGTGGGCAGGGAGAAACACCATATATTTT; CDR3: CSVEEWAGRNTIYF
size: NA; D: NA; J: TRBJ2-1; V: TRBV19; length: 16; DNA: TGTGCCAGTAGTATAGCATGGGGGGAGACCTACAATGAGCAGTTCTTC; CDR3: CASSIAWGETYNEQFF
size: NA; D: NA; J: TRBJ2-7; V: TRBV30; length: 12; DNA: TGTGCCTGGAGTGTACGTGTCGGCGAGCAGTACTTC; CDR3: CAWSVRVGEQYF
size: NA; D: TRBD1; J: TRBJ1-6; V: TRBV6-5; length: 15; DNA: TGTGCCAGCAGAAAGGGACAGCAAACAAATTCACCCCTCCACTTT; CDR3: CASRKGQQTNSPLHF
size: NA; D: NA; J: TRBJ2-7; V: TRBV10-3; length: 16; DNA: TGTGCCATCAGTGAGGGGCTCCCAGGAGGGTCCCACGAGCAGTACTTC; CDR3: CAISEGLPGGSHEQYF
size: NA; D: NA; J: TRBJ2-2; V: TRBV5-1; length: 15; DNA: TGCGCCAGCAGCACGAGGGTGCATAACACCGGGGAGCTGTTTTTT; CDR3: CASSTRVHNTGELFF
size: few; D: NA; J: TRBJ1-3; V: TRBV6-6; length: 12; DNA: TGTGCCAGCAGTTTATTCGGAAACACCATATATTTT; CDR3: CASSLFGNTIYF
size: NA; D: NA; J: TRBJ1-3; V: TRBV3-1/TRBV3-2; length: 13; DNA: TGTGCCAGCAGCCAATCAGGAGGAAACACCATATATTTT; CDR3: CASSQSGGNTIYF
size: NA; D: TRBD1; J: TRBJ1-6; V: TRBV3-1/TRBV3-2; length: 14; DNA: TGTGCCAGCAGCCCGGGACAGGGGATTTCACCCCTCCACTTT; CDR3: CASSPGQGISPLHF